What follows are 3 T cell receptor beta chains derived from one specimen sequenced in a study of blood T cell repertoires in COVID-19. The repertoire was sequenced with immunoSEQ multiplex PCR; TCRdb's copy has only in-frame clones and lacks some. The repertoire includes more than 45,000 clones, around 90% of them detected once, and about 1.5% sits in the top ten. Sequenced input: peripheral blood. All receptors derive from a man between 60 and 75 years old with acute or convalescent COVID-19.

The chain links TRBV7-3 to TRBJ2-5, with a possible D match to TRBD2 (7 bases). This CDR3 contains 14 residues. Trimming cost V 1 base and J 4 bases, with 10 bases left between them. CDR1 and CDR2 from the germline V gene are SGHTA and FQGTGA. CDR3 region: CASSLIGGVETQYF. CDR3 coding DNA: TGTGCCAGCAGCTTAATAGGGGGGGTAGAGACCCAGTACTTC.

This chain connects TRBV18 to TRBJ1-5; the D gene is possibly TRBD1 (6 bases). This CDR3 contains 15 residues. V dropped 4 bases and J dropped 5 bases, with 15 bases sitting between them. Germline CDR1 reads KGHSH; CDR2 reads LQKENI. CDR3 DNA sequence: TGTGCCAGCTCACTAACGGGACAAAGGGATCAGCCCCAGCATTTT. Its translation: CASSLTGQRDQPQHF.

The chain combines TRBV2 with TRBJ2-5, with 8 positions matching TRBD2. This CDR3 comprises 13 residues. V lost 11 bases, J lost 5 bases, and 10 bases stayed unmatched. Germline V lookup: CDR1 SNHLY, CDR2 FYNNEI. The CDR3 sequence: CALTRGGRETQYF. CDR3 nucleotide sequence: TGTGCCCTCACCCGGGGGGGGAGGGAGACCCAGTACTTC.